This TCR beta chain was documented in a study of blood T cell repertoires in COVID-19. The germline CDR1 and CDR2 sequences are GTSNPN and SVGIG (reference sequence). V was clipped by 5 bases and J by 3 bases, with 11 bases between them. This CDR3 contains 12 residues. As originally analysed: Reference gene primer amplification yielded estimated nucleated cell counts. Using immunoSEQ multiplex PCR, the repertoire was profiled, and TCRdb retains in-frame clones only, with some absent. V and J calls and clone size follow that table, whereas D and trimming were derived from the DNA. The data contain over 25,000 clones, 90% to 95% of them seen just once; the ten biggest clones take up under 2.5%.

Sequenced: peripheral blood. V is TRBV30 and J is TRBJ2-7, with D tentatively TRBD1 (7 bases). The origin of this receptor is a man over 45 with active COVID-19. CDR3 sequence reads: CAWSRGDYEQYF. Here the CDR3 DNA reads TGTGCCTGGTCCAGGGGGGACTACGAGCAGTACTTC.